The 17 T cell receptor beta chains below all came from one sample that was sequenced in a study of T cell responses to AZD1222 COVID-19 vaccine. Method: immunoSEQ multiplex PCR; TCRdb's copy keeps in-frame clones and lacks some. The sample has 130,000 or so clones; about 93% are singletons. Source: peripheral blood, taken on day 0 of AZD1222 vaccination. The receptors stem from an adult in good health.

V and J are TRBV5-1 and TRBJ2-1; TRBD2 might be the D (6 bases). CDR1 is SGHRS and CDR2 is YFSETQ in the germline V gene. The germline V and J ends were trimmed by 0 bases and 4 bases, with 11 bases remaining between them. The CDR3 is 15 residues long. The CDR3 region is CASSLAGDSYNEQFF. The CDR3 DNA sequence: TGCGCCAGCAGCTTGGCGGGGGACTCTTACAATGAGCAGTTCTTC.

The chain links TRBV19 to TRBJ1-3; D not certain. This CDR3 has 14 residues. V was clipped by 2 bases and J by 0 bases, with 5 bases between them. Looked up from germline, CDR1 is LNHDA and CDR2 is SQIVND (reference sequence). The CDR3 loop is CASSIRSSGNTIYF. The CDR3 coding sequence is TGTGCCAGTAGTATACGGAGCTCTGGAAACACCATATATTTT.

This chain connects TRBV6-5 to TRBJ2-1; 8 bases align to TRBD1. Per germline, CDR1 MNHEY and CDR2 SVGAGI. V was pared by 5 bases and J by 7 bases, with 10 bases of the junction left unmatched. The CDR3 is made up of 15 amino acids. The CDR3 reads CASSPSGQGRNEQFF. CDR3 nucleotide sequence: TGTGCCAGCAGTCCCTCCGGACAGGGAAGGAATGAGCAGTTCTTC.

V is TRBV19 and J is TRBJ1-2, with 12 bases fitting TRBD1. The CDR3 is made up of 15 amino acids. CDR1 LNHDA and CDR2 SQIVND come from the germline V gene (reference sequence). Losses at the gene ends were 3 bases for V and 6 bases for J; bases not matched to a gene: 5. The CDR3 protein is CASSIIGTGGNGYTF. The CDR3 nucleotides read TGTGCCAGTAGTATTATTGGGACAGGGGGCAATGGCTACACCTTC.

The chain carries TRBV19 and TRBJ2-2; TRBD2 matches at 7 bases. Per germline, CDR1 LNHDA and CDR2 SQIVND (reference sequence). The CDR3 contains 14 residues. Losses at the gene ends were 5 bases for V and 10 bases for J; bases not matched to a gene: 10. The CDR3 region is CASSSGTTRKELFF. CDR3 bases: TGTGCCAGTAGTTCCGGGACTACCAGGAAGGAGCTGTTTTTT.

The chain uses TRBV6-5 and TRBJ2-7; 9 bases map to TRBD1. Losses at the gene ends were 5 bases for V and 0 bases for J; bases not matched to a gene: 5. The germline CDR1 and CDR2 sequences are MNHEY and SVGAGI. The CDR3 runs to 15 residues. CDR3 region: CASSPGQGISYEQYF. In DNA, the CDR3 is TGTGCCAGCAGTCCTGGACAGGGGATCTCCTACGAGCAGTACTTC.

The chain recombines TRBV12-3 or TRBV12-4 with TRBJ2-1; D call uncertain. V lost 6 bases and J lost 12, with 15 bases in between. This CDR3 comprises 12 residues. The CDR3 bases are TGTGCCAGCAGCCCGCCTCAGACGGTGCAGTTCTTC. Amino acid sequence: CASSPPQTVQFF.

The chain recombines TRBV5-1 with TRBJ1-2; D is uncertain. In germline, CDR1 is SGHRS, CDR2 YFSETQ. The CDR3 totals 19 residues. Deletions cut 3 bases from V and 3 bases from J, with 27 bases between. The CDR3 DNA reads TGCGCCAGCAGCTCTGGTATTTATATGCGGGGATTATTCCACTATGGCTACACCTTC. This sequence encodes CASSSGIYMRGLFHYGYTF.

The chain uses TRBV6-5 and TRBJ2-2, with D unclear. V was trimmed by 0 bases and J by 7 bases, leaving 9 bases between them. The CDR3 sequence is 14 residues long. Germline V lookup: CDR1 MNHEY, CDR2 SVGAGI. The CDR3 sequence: CASSYSLTGGELFF. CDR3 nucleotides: TGTGCCAGCAGTTACTCACTTACGGGCGGGGAGCTGTTTTTT.

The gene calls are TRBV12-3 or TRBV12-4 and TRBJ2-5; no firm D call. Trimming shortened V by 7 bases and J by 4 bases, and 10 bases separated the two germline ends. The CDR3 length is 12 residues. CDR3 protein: CASTHMGETQYF. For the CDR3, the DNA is TGTGCCAGCACCCATATGGGAGAGACCCAGTACTTC.

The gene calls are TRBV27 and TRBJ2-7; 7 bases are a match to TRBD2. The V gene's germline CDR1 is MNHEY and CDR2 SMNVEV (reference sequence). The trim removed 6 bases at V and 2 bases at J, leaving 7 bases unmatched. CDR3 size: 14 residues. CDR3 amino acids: CASSNTGGPYEQYF. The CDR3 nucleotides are TGTGCCAGCAGCAACACGGGGGGTCCCTACGAGCAGTACTTC.

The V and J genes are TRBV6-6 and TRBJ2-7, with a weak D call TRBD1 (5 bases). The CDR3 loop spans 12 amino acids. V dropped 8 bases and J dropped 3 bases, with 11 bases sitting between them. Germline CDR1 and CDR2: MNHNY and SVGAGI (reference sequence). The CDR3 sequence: CASVTGDYEQYF. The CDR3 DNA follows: TGTGCCAGCGTTACAGGAGACTACGAGCAGTACTTC.

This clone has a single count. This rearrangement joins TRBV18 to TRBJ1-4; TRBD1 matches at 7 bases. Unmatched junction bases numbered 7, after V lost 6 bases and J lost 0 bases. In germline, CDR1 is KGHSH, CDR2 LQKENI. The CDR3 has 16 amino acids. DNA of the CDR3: TGTGCCAGCTCCCGACAGGGCGCTGCAACTAATGAAAAACTGTTTTTT. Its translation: CASSRQGAATNEKLFF.

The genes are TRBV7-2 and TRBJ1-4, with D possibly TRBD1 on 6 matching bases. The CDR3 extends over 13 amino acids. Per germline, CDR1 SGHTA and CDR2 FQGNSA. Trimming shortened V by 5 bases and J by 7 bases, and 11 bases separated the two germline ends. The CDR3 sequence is CASSEGVFEKLFF. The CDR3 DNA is TGTGCCAGCAGCGAGGGGGTATTTGAAAAACTGTTTTTT.

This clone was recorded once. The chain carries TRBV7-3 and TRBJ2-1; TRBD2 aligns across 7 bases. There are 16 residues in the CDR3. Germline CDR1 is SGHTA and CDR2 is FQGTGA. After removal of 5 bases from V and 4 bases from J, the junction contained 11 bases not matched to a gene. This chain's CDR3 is CASSPQAGFSYNEQFF. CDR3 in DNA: TGTGCCAGCAGCCCCCAAGCGGGGTTCTCATACAATGAGCAGTTCTTC.

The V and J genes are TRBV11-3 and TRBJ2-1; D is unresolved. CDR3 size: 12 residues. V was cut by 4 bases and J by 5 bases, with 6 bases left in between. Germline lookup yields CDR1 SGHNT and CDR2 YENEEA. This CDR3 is CASSYSDNEQFF. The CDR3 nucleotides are TGTGCCAGCAGCTACAGCGACAATGAGCAGTTCTTC.

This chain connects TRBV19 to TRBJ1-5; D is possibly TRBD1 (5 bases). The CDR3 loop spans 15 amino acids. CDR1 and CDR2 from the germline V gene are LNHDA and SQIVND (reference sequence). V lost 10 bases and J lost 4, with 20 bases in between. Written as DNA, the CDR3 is TGTGCCACCCACCCGGGGAGGGGCCGTAATCAGCCCCAGCATTTT. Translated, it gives CATHPGRGRNQPQHF.